This paragraph covers one T cell receptor (beta chain) sequence. Only in-frame clones appear in the TCRdb table, and some are missing; sequencing was by immunoSEQ multiplex PCR. Of 150,000 to 200,000 clones listed, approximately 85% were seen once; the top ten hold approximately 9.8%. The entry originates in a study of blood T cell repertoires in COVID-19. At the level of the study: The cDNA or gDNA used as material had been derived from T cells, B-cell-depleted T cells, or PBMCs.

This CDR3 is 14 amino acids long. Germline lookup yields CDR1 MNHEY and CDR2 SVGAGI. V trimming: 2 bases; J trimming: 4 bases; junction bases outside the gene matches: 4. The receptor comes from a woman over 75 with acute or convalescent COVID-19. Material: peripheral blood. The V gene is TRBV6-5, the J gene TRBJ1-2, with 7 bases aligning to TRBD1. The CDR3 loop is CASSYRDSFYGYTF. The DNA of the CDR3 is TGTGCCAGCAGTTACCGGGACAGCTTCTATGGCTACACCTTC.